The 7 T cell receptor beta chains reported below all come from one sample, sequenced in a study of beta chain features in type 1 diabetes. The authors reverse transcribed all of the isolated RNA, so sequencing captured expressed TCRB transcripts. Here immunoSEQ multiplex PCR was the method, and the copy in TCRdb shows in-frame clones only, minus some. The profile shows around 150,000 clones, roughly 8% of them singletons. Sequenced: central memory CD4+ T cells from blood. The receptors were gathered from a man younger than 35 in good health.

This clone has just a few counts. The chain is built from TRBV5-1 and TRBJ2-1, with 8 bases lining up with TRBD1. V trimming: 0 bases; J trimming: 7 bases; junction bases outside the gene matches: 6. Germline V gene sequence: CDR1 SGHRS, CDR2 YFSETQ. The CDR3 spans 15 residues. CDR3 in DNA: TGCGCCAGCAGCTTGGTTGCAGGGGGCAAGAATGAGCAGTTCTTC. The encoded protein is CASSLVAGGKNEQFF.

This clone has ten or more counts. The chain carries TRBV4-3 and TRBJ2-1; 8 bases line up with TRBD2. Germline CDR1 LGHNA, CDR2 YSLEER. CDR3 length: 15 amino acids. The V gene end was trimmed by 4 bases and the J gene end by 6 bases; junction bases not matched to a gene: 8. The CDR3 DNA reads TGCGCCAGCAGCCCAGCTAGCGGGCGAAGCAATGAGCAGTTCTTC. Its protein is CASSPASGRSNEQFF.

The rearrangement links TRBV7-2 to TRBJ1-2, with D maybe TRBD1 (5 bases). The CDR3 totals 14 residues. The germline CDR1 and CDR2 sequences are SGHTA and FQGNSA. Trimming cost V 4 bases and J 4 bases, with 13 bases left between them. The CDR3 DNA reads as TGTGCCAGCAGCTCAGGGTGGGCGGCCTATGGCTACACCTTC. Translated, it gives CASSSGWAAYGYTF.

This clone was counted only a few times. The chain has TRBV30 and TRBJ1-6; D ambiguous. Trimming took 0 bases from V and 8 from J, leaving 8 bases between them. The CDR3 length is 13 residues. Germline CDR1 reads GTSNPN; CDR2 reads SVGIG (reference sequence). CDR3 coding DNA: TGTGCCTGGAGTGTACCCCCGGATTCACCCCTCCACTTT. Protein product: CAWSVPPDSPLHF.

This clone showed up many times. The J gene is TRBJ1-1, the V gene TRBV29-1; 9 nucleotides agree with TRBD1. The length of the CDR3 is 13 residues. V lost 6 bases and J lost 5; bases outside the gene matches: 7. CDR1 and CDR2 (germline): SQVTM, ANQGSEA. CDR3 bases: TGCAGCGTAGACAGGGGGGGCAAAACTGAAGCTTTCTTT. Amino acids: CSVDRGGKTEAFF.

This clone has just a few counts. The V call is TRBV5-1, the J call TRBJ2-3; a possible D gene is TRBD1 (7 bases). The CDR3 contains 15 residues. V lost 4 bases and J 1 base, leaving 13 bases between the germline ends. Germline V lookup: CDR1 SGHRS, CDR2 YFSETQ. CDR3 residues: CASSPRGAGTDTQYF. The DNA for the CDR3 is TGCGCCAGCAGCCCCAGGGGGGCTGGCACAGATACGCAGTATTTT.

A remark on this clone: Additional DNA sequences in this sample encode the identical CDR3. This rearrangement joins TRBV12-5 to TRBJ2-2; D possibly corresponds to TRBD2 (5 bases). V shed 0 bases and J shed 5 bases, with 10 bases lying between them. There are 15 residues in the CDR3. Germline values: CDR1 LGHNT, CDR2 FRNRAP. CDR3 bases: TGTGCTAGTGGTTTGGTAAACGGAGGAACCGGGGAGCTGTTTTTT. Residues: CASGLVNGGTGELFF.